This entry concerns a single T cell receptor beta chain. What it recognizes is unknown. The data originate from a study of cytomegalovirus exposure and HLA in healthy donors. Study-level points and caveats: Some public TCRs appeared in many individuals, while most sequences were rare.

With 0 bases removed from V and 2 bases from J, the gap between germline ends came to 17 bases. The germline gives CDR1 LNHDA, CDR2 SQIVND (reference sequence). The CDR3 is 17 amino acids. Sequenced by immunoSEQ multiplex PCR; TCRdb stores in-frame clones only, minus some. The sample has 100,000 or so clones, about 95% seen once; the top ten hold 0.85% to 0.95%. The clonotype was recovered from a young woman in good health and CMV-seronegative. V usage is TRBV19 and J usage is TRBJ2-7; tentative D call: TRBD1 (5 bases). Material: PBMCs. The CDR3 region is CASSIDPPQDKPYEQYF. The CDR3 DNA is TGTGCCAGTAGTATAGACCCCCCTCAGGACAAACCCTACGAGCAGTACTTC.